The rows below give T cell receptor beta chains drawn from one sample of a study of blood T cell repertoires in COVID-19. Measured with immunoSEQ multiplex PCR; TCRdb has only the in-frame clones, and not every one. The sample lists hundreds of thousands of clones, 80% to 90% occurring once. The sequenced sample consisted of PBMCs or T cells enriched from blood (not recorded which). These receptors all stem from a woman aged 18-35 years who had recovered from COVID-19. Both conserved end residues are part of each CDR3. The order of the fields is J gene, V gene, D gene, clone size, CDR3 length, CDR3 protein, CDR3 DNA. The D gene is left open where the match is weak. A clone size is listed for some rows: how often the clone was seen (once, few, many), or a class if it is expanded.

TRBJ1-2 TRBV12-3/TRBV12-4 TRBD1 . 13 CANRAGTGDGYTF TGTGCCAACAGGGCTGGGACAGGGGATGGCTACACCTTC
TRBJ2-1 TRBV24-1 TRBD2 . 18 CATSGQPRTSGSGNEQFF TGTGCCACCAGTGGACAACCACGGACTAGCGGGAGCGGCAATGAGCAGTTCTTC
TRBJ2-7 TRBV21-1 . . 19 CASSKVGLAGPKSSYEQYF TGTGCCAGCAGCAAAGTGGGACTAGCGGGACCAAAAAGCTCCTACGAGCAGTACTTC
TRBJ2-3 TRBV9 TRBD2 . 15 CASSPLAGGPDTQYF TGTGCCAGCAGCCCCCTTGCGGGAGGGCCGGATACGCAGTATTTT
TRBJ1-5 TRBV19 . once 14 CASSKEAENQPQHF TGTGCCAGTAGTAAAGAGGCGGAGAATCAGCCCCAGCATTTT
TRBJ2-7 TRBV5-4 TRBD2 . 16 CASSERPAGASYEQYF TGTGCCAGCAGCGAAAGGCCAGCGGGAGCCTCCTACGAGCAGTACTTC
TRBJ1-3 TRBV4-2 . few 17 CASSLEGLPSSGNTIYF TGTGCCAGCAGCTTAGAGGGACTCCCTAGCTCTGGAAACACCATATATTTT
TRBJ2-4 TRBV19 . . 16 CASSMGPGIAKNIQYF TGTGCCAGTAGTATGGGCCCCGGAATAGCCAAAAACATTCAGTACTTC
TRBJ2-7 TRBV7-2 . once 12 CASSLDIAEQYF TGTGCCAGCAGCCTGGACATCGCCGAGCAGTACTTC
TRBJ2-1 TRBV20-1 . . 10 CSARRDEQFF TGCAGTGCCCGACGGGATGAGCAGTTCTTC